Sequencing of this T cell receptor beta chain was carried out in a study of patients and donors after allogeneic stem cell transplantation. TCRdb ran MiXCR on the RT-PCR reads and lists one entry per CDR3 protein. The sample has 9,500 to 10,000 distinct CDR3 sequences; 5.9% are singletons. The receptor's source is a human donor who was either an allogeneic HSCT recipient or a stem cell or donor lymphocyte infusion donor (not recorded which). It is not recorded whose cells these are; they may come from a transplant donor. Sample: blood, either unsorted or a sorted T cell fraction (not recorded which).

The CDR3 reads CAISGSGSLIYEQFF. The DNA for the CDR3 is TGTGCCATCAGTGGAAGCGGGAGCCTTATCTATGAGCAGTTCTTC. The chain recombines TRBV10-3 with TRBJ2-1; the match to TRBD2 covers 8 bases. The CDR3 has 15 residues. The J segment lost 8 bases and the V segment lost 4 bases, leaving 10 bases of the junction unmatched. In germline, CDR1 is ENHRY, CDR2 SYGVKD.